The next 19 T cell receptor beta chains were all read from a single sample in a study of OX40 agonist ivuxolimab in advanced cancers. Sequencing was performed with immunoSEQ multiplex PCR; in TCRdb, only in-frame clones are kept and a portion is missing. The table has roughly 77,000 clones, 81% seen once. Sequenced material: CD4+ or CD8+ T cells sorted from blood, taken in a trial of the OX40 agonist ivuxolimab. These receptors were obtained from an adult with an advanced solid tumor such as melanoma, head and neck, liver or kidney cancer.

The chain combines TRBV7-3 with TRBJ2-2; no clear D gene. The V gene's germline CDR1 is SGHTA and CDR2 FQGTGA. This CDR3 region has 13 residues. Trimming cost V 5 bases and J 4 bases, with 8 bases left between them. The CDR3 spells CASSPPGTGELFF. The CDR3 DNA reads TGTGCCAGCAGCCCCCCAGGCACCGGGGAGCTGTTTTTT.

V is TRBV5-1 and J is TRBJ2-7; the D gene is possibly TRBD2 (5 bases). The germline gives CDR1 SGHRS, CDR2 YFSETQ. The CDR3 covers 15 residues. Deletions cut 2 bases from V and 3 bases from J, with 15 bases between. CDR3: CASSFGEGLIYEQYF. In DNA form, the CDR3 reads TGCGCCAGCAGCTTTGGCGAAGGACTCATCTACGAGCAGTACTTC.

This clone was seen a single time. This chain uses TRBV30 with TRBJ1-1; TRBD1 matches 8 bases. CDR1 is GTSNPN, CDR2 SVGIG, per germline (reference sequence). Trimming took 2 bases from V and 5 from J; bases not matched to a gene: 4. This CDR3 has 13 amino acids. CDR3 sequence reads: CAWSRTGRTEAFF. Here the CDR3 DNA reads TGTGCCTGGAGTAGGACAGGGCGGACTGAAGCTTTCTTT.

The chain combines TRBV6-5 with TRBJ1-3; TRBD1 aligns across 8 bases. Unmatched junction bases numbered 3, after V lost 2 bases and J lost 3 bases. This CDR3 has 15 residues. The germline V gene encodes CDR1 MNHEY and CDR2 SVGAGI. The CDR3 loop is CASSYDRGNGNTIYF. The DNA of the CDR3 is TGTGCCAGCAGTTACGACAGGGGTAATGGAAACACCATATATTTT.

The chain recombines TRBV6-5 with TRBJ1-2, with unresolved D. With 4 bases removed from V and 0 bases from J, the gap between germline ends came to 6 bases. The V gene's germline CDR1 is MNHEY and CDR2 SVGAGI. This CDR3 comprises 13 residues. CDR3 in DNA: TGTGCCAGCAGTTCCACTTCTAACTATGGCTACACCTTC. The encoded protein is CASSSTSNYGYTF.

CDR3 nucleotide sequence: TGCGCCAGCAGCCCCGGCGGGGGGGAGGACGAGCAGTACTTC. It specifies CASSPGGGEDEQYF. The V call is TRBV5-1, the J call TRBJ2-7; 9 bases match TRBD2. This CDR3 region has 14 residues. Germline V gene lookup returns CDR1 SGHRS and CDR2 YFSETQ. V gave up 4 bases and J gave up 5 bases; unmatched junction bases: 7.

The rearrangement uses TRBV6-5 and TRBJ1-5, with a weak D call TRBD1 (6 bases). From germline, CDR1 is MNHEY and CDR2 SVGAGI. This CDR3 comprises 14 residues. Deletions cut 11 bases from V and 3 bases from J, with 17 bases between. CDR3 DNA: TGTGCCGTGGGGGGGACACTGAACAATCAGCCCCAGCATTTT. This codes for CAVGGTLNNQPQHF.

V usage is TRBV11-2 and J usage is TRBJ2-1; no firm D call. V shed 1 base and J shed 15 bases, with 19 bases lying between them. CDR3 length: 14 residues. In germline, CDR1 is SGHAT, CDR2 FQNNGV. The DNA of the CDR3 is TGTGCCAGCAGCTTAGGTGCGGTTCTACCGAATACGTTCTTC. It encodes CASSLGAVLPNTFF.

The J gene is TRBJ2-5, the V gene TRBV6-5; 7 nucleotides line up with TRBD1. The J call is uncertain, as TRBJ2-7 better fits the DNA end. The CDR3 totals 15 residues. Germline V gene sequence: CDR1 MNHEY, CDR2 SVGAGI. CDR3 residues: CASSYSRQGDYEQYF. The CDR3 DNA is TGTGCCAGCAGTTACTCGAGGCAGGGGGACTACGAGCAGTACTTC.

This clone was observed a handful of times. The rearrangement links TRBV19 to TRBJ2-1, with TRBD1 identical over 11 bases. Germline trimming cut 4 bases from V and 2 bases from J; bases unmatched to any gene: 7. The germline V gene encodes CDR1 LNHDA and CDR2 SQIVND (reference sequence). This CDR3 has 17 residues. This CDR3 reads CASSTAVGQGAYNEQFF. In DNA, the CDR3 is TGTGCCAGTAGTACCGCCGTGGGACAGGGGGCCTACAATGAGCAGTTCTTC.

This chain joins TRBV5-5 and TRBJ1-6; no clear D. The CDR3 runs 14 residues. The V gene's germline CDR1 is SGHKS and CDR2 YYEKEE (reference sequence). V was clipped by 3 bases and J by 7 bases, with 11 bases between them. As DNA, the CDR3 is TGTGCCAGCAGCTCCCGGGAGAGGAATTCACCCCTCCACTTT. Amino acid sequence: CASSSRERNSPLHF.

This chain links TRBV2 with TRBJ2-1, with TRBD1 identical over 7 bases. The CDR3 length is 13 residues. From germline, CDR1 is SNHLY and CDR2 FYNNEI. The J segment lost 8 bases and the V segment lost 8 bases, leaving 9 bases of the junction unmatched. CDR3 nucleotide sequence: TGTGCCAGCGGCAGACAGGGTGACGATGAGCAGTTCTTC. Protein sequence: CASGRQGDDEQFF.

This clone has just one count. The gene calls are TRBV11-2 and TRBJ2-7; D is unclear. Germline V gene lookup returns CDR1 SGHAT and CDR2 FQNNGV. The germline V and J ends were trimmed by 3 bases and 6 bases, with 6 bases remaining between them. The CDR3 spans 11 residues. In nucleotides, the CDR3 is TGTGCCAGCAGCTTCAACATCGAGCAGTACTTC. Its translation: CASSFNIEQYF.

This clone was seen only a few times. The V gene is TRBV7-6, the J gene TRBJ1-5, with D tentatively TRBD1 (6 bases). CDR3 length: 16 amino acids. Germline V gene data show CDR1 as SGHVS and CDR2 as FNYEAQ. Trimming pared 4 bases from V and 2 bases from J, leaving 15 bases between. The CDR3 spells CASSSRGGTGNQPQHF. The DNA of the CDR3 is TGTGCCAGCAGCTCCAGAGGGGGGACGGGCAATCAGCCCCAGCATTTT.

The rearrangement uses TRBV18 and TRBJ2-3; D is ambiguous. The CDR3 is made up of 13 amino acids. Germline V CDR1 and CDR2: KGHSH, LQKENI. Trimming cost V 5 bases and J 3 bases, with 9 bases left between them. CDR3 nucleotides: TGTGCCAGCTCAGCAGGATCTACAGATACGCAGTATTTT. Translated, it gives CASSAGSTDTQYF.

The chain carries TRBV30 and TRBJ2-1; D is undetermined. CDR1 is GTSNPN and CDR2 is SVGIG in the germline V gene (reference sequence). The CDR3 has 13 amino acids. V dropped 0 bases and J dropped 5 bases, with 8 bases sitting between them. CDR3 DNA: TGTGCCTGGAGTGTTGGCCTAAACAATGAGCAGTTCTTC. Residues: CAWSVGLNNEQFF.

The chain links TRBV5-1 to TRBJ1-6; 12 nucleotides match TRBD1. The CDR3 is 17 residues long. Germline V lookup: CDR1 SGHRS, CDR2 YFSETQ. Germline trimming cut 4 bases from V and 5 bases from J; bases unmatched to any gene: 7. The CDR3 sequence: CASSIRDRGRNNSPLHF. The CDR3, as DNA: TGCGCCAGCAGCATCCGGGACAGGGGGCGGAATAATTCACCCCTCCACTTT.

The rearrangement links TRBV14 to TRBJ2-5; 9 bases agree with TRBD1. The tail of the sequence fits TRBJ2-7 better, so the J call may be wrong. This CDR3 contains 17 residues. The germline CDR1 and CDR2 sequences are SGHDN and FVKESK. The CDR3 nucleotides are TGTGCCAGCAGCCAAGATCTAGGGGGGACAGGGATCATCGAGCAGTACTTC. Translating gives CASSQDLGGTGIIEQYF.

The chain joins TRBV5-6 to TRBJ1-5; maybe TRBD1 (6 bases). In germline, CDR1 is SGHDT, CDR2 YYEEEE. There are 14 residues in the CDR3. V dropped 4 bases and J dropped 9 bases, with 17 bases sitting between them. The CDR3 protein is CASSQQGIHGPQHF. CDR3 nucleotide sequence: TGTGCCAGCAGCCAACAGGGAATTCATGGGCCCCAGCATTTT.